Listed below are T cell receptor beta chains from one sample, sequenced in a study of blood T cell repertoires in COVID-19. The protocol was immunoSEQ multiplex PCR, while the TCRdb copy is restricted to in-frame clones and leaves out a portion. The sample records around 58,000 clones, 85% to 90% being singletons. The material sequenced was PBMCs or T cells enriched from blood (not recorded which). These receptors were obtained from a middle-aged woman who had recovered from COVID-19. CDR3s include the opening cysteine and the closing phenylalanine or tryptophan. The order of the fields is D gene, clone size, CDR3 length, V gene, J gene, CDR3 DNA, CDR3 protein. D genes are given only for firm matches. Not all rows give a size; the values are once, few, many and, for expanded clones, a class.

>TRBD1|NA|15|TRBV11-1|TRBJ1-1
TGTGCCAGCAGCTTAGGGGACAGTTCTCGTGCTGAAGCTTTCTTT
CASSLGDSSRAEAFF
>NA|NA|13|TRBV12-3/TRBV12-4|TRBJ1-1
TGTGCCAGCAGTCTCCTATTGGGGGGTGAAGCTTTCTTT
CASSLLLGGEAFF
>TRBD1|NA|13|TRBV12-3/TRBV12-4|TRBJ1-2
TGTGCCAGCTTTACGACAGGGCACTATGGCTACACCTTC
CASFTTGHYGYTF
>TRBD2|few|19|TRBV19|TRBJ2-2
TGTGCCAGTAGTGGTCTCCCCGACCGGGGGGAGAGAAACACCGGGGAGCTGTTTTTT
CASSGLPDRGERNTGELFF
>NA|NA|12|TRBV6-5|TRBJ2-7
TGTGCCAGCAGTTCGAGCTCCTACGAGCAGTACTTC
CASSSSSYEQYF
>TRBD2|NA|15|TRBV5-4|TRBJ2-5
TGTGCCAGCAGCAAACCGGGACTAGCGGAAGAGACCCAGTACTTC
CASSKPGLAEETQYF
>NA|NA|14|TRBV5-1|TRBJ2-2
TGCGCCAGCAGCTTGGAGCCGGGGACCGGGGAGCTGTTTTTT
CASSLEPGTGELFF
>TRBD1|NA|14|TRBV6-5|TRBJ1-2
TGTGCCAGCAGTACCACTGACAGGGTCTATGGCTACACCTTC
CASSTTDRVYGYTF
>NA|once|17|TRBV11-2|TRBJ2-3
TGTGCCAGCAGCTTAGGGCGGATTTACCCTAGCACAGATACGCAGTATTTT
CASSLGRIYPSTDTQYF
>TRBD1|NA|16|TRBV6-1|TRBJ1-1
TGTGCCAGCAGTGAGTGGACAGGGGGCGGGGACACTGAAGCTTTCTTT
CASSEWTGGGDTEAFF
>NA|NA|12|TRBV12-3/TRBV12-4|TRBJ1-1
TGTGCCAGCAGCCGGGATTGGACTGAAGCTTTCTTT
CASSRDWTEAFF
>NA|NA|14|TRBV5-5|TRBJ2-2
TGTGCCAGCAGGCCAACAGGGAACACCGGGGAGCTGTTTTTT
CASRPTGNTGELFF
>NA|few|17|TRBV19|TRBJ1-1
TGTGCCAGTAATGTAAATGGTTGGAACAGGCAGAACACTGAAGCTTTCTTT
CASNVNGWNRQNTEAFF
>NA|NA|13|TRBV11-2|TRBJ1-1
TGTGCCAGCAGCTCCCTGTCGGACAGAGAAGCTTTCTTT
CASSSLSDREAFF
>TRBD1|NA|12|TRBV29-1|TRBJ2-3
TGCAGCGTCGGGACAGGGGAGGATACGCAGTATTTT
CSVGTGEDTQYF
>TRBD1|once|12|TRBV18|TRBJ2-1
TGTGCCAGCTCAAGACAGGGGAATGAGCAGTTCTTC
CASSRQGNEQFF
>TRBD1|NA|14|TRBV6-5|TRBJ2-7
TGTGCCAGCAGGCCGGACAGGGACTCCTACGAGCAGTACTTC
CASRPDRDSYEQYF
>NA|NA|16|TRBV7-2|TRBJ2-3
TGTGCCAGCAGCTTAGCGGGGTTAGCGAGCACAGATACGCAGTATTTT
CASSLAGLASTDTQYF
>NA|NA|15|TRBV3-1/TRBV3-2|TRBJ1-3
TGTGCCAGCAGTCGAGACAGCATCGTGGGAAACACCATATATTTT
CASSRDSIVGNTIYF
>NA|NA|15|TRBV9|TRBJ2-1
TGTGCCAGCAGCGTTCGGGACATCTCCTACAATGAGCAGTTCTTC
CASSVRDISYNEQFF